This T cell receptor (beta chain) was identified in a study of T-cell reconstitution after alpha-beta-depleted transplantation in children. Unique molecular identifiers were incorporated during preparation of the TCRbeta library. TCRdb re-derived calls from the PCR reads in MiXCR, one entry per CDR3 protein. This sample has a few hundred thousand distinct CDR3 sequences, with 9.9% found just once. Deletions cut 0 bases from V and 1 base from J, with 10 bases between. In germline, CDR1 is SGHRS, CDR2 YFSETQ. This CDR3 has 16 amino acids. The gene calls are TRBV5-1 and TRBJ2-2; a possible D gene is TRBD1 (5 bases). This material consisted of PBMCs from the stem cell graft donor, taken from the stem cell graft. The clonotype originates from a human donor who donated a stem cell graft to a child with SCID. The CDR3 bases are TGCGCCAGCAGCTTGGTGCCAGGGATGAACACCGGGGAGCTGTTTTTT. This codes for CASSLVPGMNTGELFF.